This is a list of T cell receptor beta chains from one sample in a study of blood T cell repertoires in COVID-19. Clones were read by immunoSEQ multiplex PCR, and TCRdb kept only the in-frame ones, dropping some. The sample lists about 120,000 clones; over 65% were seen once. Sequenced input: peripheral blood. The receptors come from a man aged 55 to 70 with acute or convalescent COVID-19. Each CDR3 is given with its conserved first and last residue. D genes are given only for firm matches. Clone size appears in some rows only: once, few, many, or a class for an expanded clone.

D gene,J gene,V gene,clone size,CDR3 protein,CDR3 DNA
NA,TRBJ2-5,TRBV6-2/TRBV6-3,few,CASSYWRAPETQYF,TGTGCCAGCAGTTACTGGCGGGCGCCAGAGACCCAGTACTTC
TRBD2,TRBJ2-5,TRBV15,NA,CATSSTGTAPGTSANF,TGTGCCACCAGCAGCACCGGGACAGCTCCAGGGACTAGCGCTAACTTC
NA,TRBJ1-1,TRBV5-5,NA,CASSSIRGTEAFF,TGTGCCAGCAGCTCCATCAGGGGTACTGAAGCTTTCTTT
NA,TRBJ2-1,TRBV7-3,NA,CASSYSGGANEQFF,TGTGCCAGCAGCTACTCAGGAGGGGCGAATGAGCAGTTCTTC
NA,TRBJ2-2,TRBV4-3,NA,CASSQARARNTGELFF,TGCGCCAGCAGCCAAGCCAGGGCCAGAAACACCGGGGAGCTGTTTTTT
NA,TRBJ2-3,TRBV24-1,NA,CATSGASDRISTDTQYF,TGTGCCACCAGTGGCGCATCCGACAGGATTAGCACAGATACGCAGTATTTT
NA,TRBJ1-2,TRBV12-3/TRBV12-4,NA,CASSLTVYGYTF,TGTGCCAGCAGTTTGACAGTCTATGGCTACACCTTC
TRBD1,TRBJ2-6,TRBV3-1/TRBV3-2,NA,CASSGRDRGAGANVLTF,TGTGCCAGCAGCGGCCGGGACAGGGGGGCTGGGGCCAACGTCCTGACTTTC
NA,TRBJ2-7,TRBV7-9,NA,CASSRVASVVEQYF,TGTGCCAGCAGCCGAGTAGCAAGCGTGGTCGAGCAGTACTTC
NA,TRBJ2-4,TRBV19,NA,CASSMGGLRTDIQYF,TGTGCCAGTAGTATGGGGGGGCTGAGGACGGACATTCAGTACTTC
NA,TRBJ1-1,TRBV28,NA,CASSQLRGGAFF,TGTGCCAGCAGCCAACTGCGGGGTGGGGCTTTCTTT
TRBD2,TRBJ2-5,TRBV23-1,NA,CASSPNPGLAGQETQYF,TGCGCCAGCAGTCCCAACCCCGGACTAGCGGGCCAAGAGACCCAGTACTTC
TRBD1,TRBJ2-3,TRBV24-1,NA,CATSDARGQGDTQYF,TGTGCCACCAGTGATGCTAGGGGGCAGGGAGATACGCAGTATTTT
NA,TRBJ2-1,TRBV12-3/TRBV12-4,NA,CASSLKRYNEQFF,TGTGCCAGCAGTTTAAAGCGGTACAATGAGCAGTTCTTC
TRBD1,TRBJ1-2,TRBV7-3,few,CASSLPGQGDERYTF,TGTGCCAGCAGCCTGCCGGGACAGGGTGATGAGCGCTACACCTTC
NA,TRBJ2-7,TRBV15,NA,CATSRAYRTGSSYEQYF,TGTGCCACCAGCAGAGCATACCGCACGGGGAGCTCCTACGAGCAGTACTTC
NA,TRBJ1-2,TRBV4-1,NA,CASSQVGSGYTF,TGCGCCAGCAGCCAAGTCGGGTCTGGCTACACCTTC
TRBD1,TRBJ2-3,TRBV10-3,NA,CAISPGQGKDTQYF,TGTGCCATCAGCCCGGGACAGGGGAAAGATACGCAGTATTTT
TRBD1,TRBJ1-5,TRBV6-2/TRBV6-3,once,CASSNLPQGGNQPQHF,TGTGCCAGCAGTAATTTGCCCCAGGGGGGCAATCAGCCCCAGCATTTT
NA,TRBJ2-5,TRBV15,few,CATSREKGGGETQYF,TGTGCCACCAGCAGAGAAAAGGGAGGGGGGGAGACCCAGTACTTC
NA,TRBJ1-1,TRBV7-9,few,CASSPRGSTEAFF,TGTGCCAGCAGCCCTAGAGGGTCCACTGAAGCTTTCTTT
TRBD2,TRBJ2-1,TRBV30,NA,CACSRREGVDEQFF,TGTGCCTGTAGCCGGCGGGAGGGGGTCGATGAGCAGTTCTTC
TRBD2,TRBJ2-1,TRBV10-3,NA,CAITGLADNEQFF,TGTGCCATCACTGGACTAGCGGACAATGAGCAGTTCTTC
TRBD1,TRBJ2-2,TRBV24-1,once,CATSDGTGLNTGELFF,TGTGCCACCAGTGATGGGACAGGGCTGAACACCGGGGAGCTGTTTTTT
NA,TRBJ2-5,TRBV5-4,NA,CASSPGQEGVTQYF,TGTGCCAGCAGCCCAGGACAGGAGGGAGTGACCCAGTACTTC
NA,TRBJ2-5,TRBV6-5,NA,CASMIQGGAWETQYF,TGTGCCAGCATGATACAGGGTGGGGCTTGGGAGACCCAGTACTTC
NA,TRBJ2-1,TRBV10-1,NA,CASSEVSRGSYNEQFF,TGCGCCAGCAGTGAGGTTTCGAGGGGGTCCTACAATGAGCAGTTCTTC
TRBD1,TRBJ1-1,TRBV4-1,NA,CASSQEGTGWTTEAFF,TGCGCCAGCAGCCAAGAAGGGACAGGGTGGACCACTGAAGCTTTCTTT
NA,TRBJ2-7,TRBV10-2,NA,CASSEVGLGGSAYEQYF,TGCGCCAGCAGTGAAGTCGGACTGGGAGGTTCTGCCTACGAGCAGTACTTC
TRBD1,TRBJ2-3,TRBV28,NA,CASSPDRGADTQYF,TGTGCCAGCAGTCCCGACAGGGGAGCAGATACGCAGTATTTT
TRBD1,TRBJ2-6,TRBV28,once,CASSDDRGAGANVLTF,TGTGCCAGCAGCGATGACAGGGGGGCCGGGGCCAACGTCCTGACTTTC
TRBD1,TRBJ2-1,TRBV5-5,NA,CASSLAPGQGYEQFF,TGTGCCAGCAGCTTGGCCCCGGGACAGGGCTATGAGCAGTTCTTC
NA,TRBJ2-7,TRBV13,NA,CASSFPSVPYEQYF,TGTGCCAGCAGCTTCCCTAGCGTTCCCTACGAGCAGTACTTC
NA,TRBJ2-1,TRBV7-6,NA,CASSPERRYNEQFF,TGTGCCAGCAGCCCTGAGCGGCGCTACAATGAGCAGTTCTTC
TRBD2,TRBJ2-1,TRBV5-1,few,CASSPPGRTSGSGEQFF,TGCGCCAGCAGCCCCCCGGGGAGGACTAGCGGGAGCGGCGAGCAGTTCTTC
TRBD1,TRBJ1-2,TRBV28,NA,CASRLRQGEGYTF,TGTGCCAGCAGACTTCGACAGGGAGAGGGCTACACCTTC
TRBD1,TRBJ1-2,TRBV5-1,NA,CASSPTGAEYGYTF,TGCGCCAGCAGCCCTACAGGGGCGGAATATGGCTACACCTTC
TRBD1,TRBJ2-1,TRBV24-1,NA,CATLRQGANNEQFF,TGTGCCACCCTCCGACAGGGGGCGAACAATGAGCAGTTCTTC
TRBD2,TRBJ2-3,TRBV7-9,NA,CASSFTQGTSGRPDTQYF,TGTGCCAGCAGCTTTACCCAGGGGACTAGCGGGAGGCCAGATACGCAGTATTTT
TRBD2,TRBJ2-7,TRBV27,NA,CASSSFPSGYEQYF,TGTGCCAGCAGTTCCTTCCCTAGCGGCTACGAGCAGTACTTC
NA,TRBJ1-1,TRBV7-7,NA,CASSEGVSGEAFF,TGTGCCAGCAGCGAGGGGGTATCAGGTGAAGCTTTCTTT
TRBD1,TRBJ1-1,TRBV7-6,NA,CASSPRALDRRNTEAFF,TGTGCCAGCAGCCCGCGGGCCCTGGACAGGAGGAACACTGAAGCTTTCTTT
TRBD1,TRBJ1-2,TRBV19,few,CASSDGTGGNYGYTF,TGTGCCAGTAGTGACGGGACAGGGGGAAACTATGGCTACACCTTC
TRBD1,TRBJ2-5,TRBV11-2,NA,CASSPSIDRDETQYF,TGTGCCAGCAGCCCATCTATAGACAGGGACGAGACCCAGTACTTC
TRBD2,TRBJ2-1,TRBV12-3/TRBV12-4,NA,CASSSGGPVVQFF,TGTGCCAGCAGTTCGGGGGGGCCTGTCGTTCAGTTCTTC
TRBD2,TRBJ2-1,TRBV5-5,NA,CASSMLAGGPGEQFF,TGTGCCAGCAGCATGCTAGCGGGAGGGCCAGGTGAGCAGTTCTTC
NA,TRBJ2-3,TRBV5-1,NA,CASSYVQGGDTQYF,TGCGCCAGCAGCTACGTCCAGGGGGGAGATACGCAGTATTTT
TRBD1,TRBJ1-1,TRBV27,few,CASSAKRDSAEAFF,TGTGCCAGCAGTGCAAAACGGGACAGCGCTGAAGCTTTCTTT
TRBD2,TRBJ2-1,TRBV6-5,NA,CASRTSGNDEQFF,TGTGCCAGTCGGACTAGCGGGAACGATGAGCAGTTCTTC
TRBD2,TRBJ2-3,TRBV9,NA,CASSPWTSDTDTQYF,TGTGCCAGCAGCCCCTGGACTAGCGACACAGATACGCAGTATTTT
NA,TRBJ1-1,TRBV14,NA,CASSQDAVPPRTYFYTEAFF,TGTGCCAGCAGCCAAGACGCGGTTCCTCCCCGCACATACTTCTACACTGAAGCTTTCTTT
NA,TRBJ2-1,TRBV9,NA,CASSARENEQFF,TGTGCCAGCAGCGCGAGGGAGAATGAGCAGTTCTTC
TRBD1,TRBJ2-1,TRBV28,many,CASKGQGYNEQFF,TGTGCCAGCAAGGGACAGGGGTACAATGAGCAGTTCTTC
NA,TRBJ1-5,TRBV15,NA,CATPDGGLSNQPQHF,TGTGCCACGCCAGATGGAGGCCTTAGCAATCAGCCCCAGCATTTT